The T cell receptor beta chain described here comes from a study of control samples from healthy donors and cancer patients. TCRdb keeps only in-frame clones here, not all; method: immunoSEQ multiplex PCR. The profile shows approximately 86,000 clones, more than 75% of them singletons. This clone came up once. The germline CDR1 and CDR2 sequences are MGHDK and SYGVNS. Trimming cost V 3 bases and J 5 bases, with 14 bases left between them. CDR3 length: 15 residues. The source material was blood. The chain is built from TRBV25-1 and TRBJ2-1; TRBD2 is a possible D gene (6 bases). The receptor was isolated from a woman aged 40 to 50 in good health. The CDR3 coding sequence is TGTGCCAGCAGTGAGGCCGGGACTGGAAACAATGAGCAGTTCTTC. Protein product: CASSEAGTGNNEQFF.